This record concerns one TCR beta chain sequence. Its cognate antigen is unknown. Sequencing was performed with immunoSEQ multiplex PCR; in TCRdb, only in-frame clones are kept and a portion is missing. In the table there are about 140,000 clones, more than 85% of which are singletons. These data belong to a study of T cell responses to AZD1222 COVID-19 vaccine. Study results and caveats: Spike was spanned by vaccine-associated CD4 TCRs, which were dominant at 160-218 and 743-854. Donors, mostly white British, included more females; clonal diversity was possibly underestimated. None of the repertoires were sampled until the peak T cell response had passed. Two AZD1222 administrations were followed by greater Spike-specific TCR breadth and depth.

The CDR3 length is 13 residues. V was pared by 3 bases and J by 7 bases, with 10 bases between. The germline CDR1 and CDR2 sequences are MNHEY and SMNVEV (reference sequence). This TCR derives from an adult in good health. The chain links TRBV27 to TRBJ1-5; the D is unclear. The starting material was peripheral blood, obtained on day 0 of AZD1222 vaccination. The CDR3 protein is CASSFGRSQPQHF. As DNA, the CDR3 is TGTGCCAGCAGTTTTGGAAGGAGCCAGCCCCAGCATTTT.